The T cell receptor (beta chain) under discussion was sequenced for a study of blood T cell repertoires in COVID-19. Study background: The study drew acute and convalescent COVID-19 samples from the United States, Italy and Spain. T cells, B-cell-depleted T cells, or PBMCs supplied cDNA or gDNA.

As originally analysed: Estimation of nucleated cell counts relied on the amplification of reference gene primers. Assay: immunoSEQ multiplex PCR; the TCRdb copy retains only in-frame clones and omits some. Clone size and the V and J calls come from that table; the DNA yielded D and trimming. The table lists around 250,000 clones, roughly 88% of them singletons. V was trimmed by 5 bases and J by 0 bases, leaving 13 bases between them. In germline, CDR1 is MNHEY, CDR2 SVGAGI. This CDR3 has 15 amino acids. This clonotype was sampled from an elderly man with acute or convalescent COVID-19. The rearrangement joins TRBV6-5 to TRBJ1-2, with no clear D. Sequenced sample: peripheral blood. The CDR3 nucleotides are TGTGCCAGCAGTCCATCAAGCCTCTCTAACTATGGCTACACCTTC. Amino acid sequence: CASSPSSLSNYGYTF.